This note documents a single T cell receptor beta chain sequence. Germline CDR1 reads SGHNT; CDR2 reads YYREEE (reference sequence). The CDR3 runs to 15 residues. The junction had 5 bases not matched to a gene; V was cut back by 2 bases and J by 3 bases. Method: immunoSEQ multiplex PCR; TCRdb's copy keeps in-frame clones and lacks some. The sample lists roughly 81,000 clones, over 85% seen once, with 9.5% to 12% in the top ten. The sample comes from a study of OX40 agonist ivuxolimab in advanced cancers. The chain links TRBV5-4 to TRBJ2-3; TRBD1 agrees at 8 bases. Sequenced material: CD4+ or CD8+ T cells sorted from blood, taken in a trial of the OX40 agonist ivuxolimab. This sequence was found in an adult with an advanced solid tumor such as melanoma, head and neck, liver or kidney cancer. The CDR3 DNA sequence: TGTGCCAGCAGCTTCCAGGACAGGGATACAGATACGCAGTATTTT. It specifies CASSFQDRDTDTQYF.